What follows are 20 T cell receptor beta chains derived from one specimen sequenced in a study of long-term antiretroviral therapy in people with HIV. Sequencing used immunoSEQ v3.0 at survey level. Using immunoSEQ multiplex PCR, the repertoire was profiled, and TCRdb retains in-frame clones only, with some absent. The sample holds roughly 23,000 clones, about 80% seen once. Here the sequenced sample was unsorted PBMCs, taken about 6.1 years after starting antiretroviral therapy. The receptors originated from a man aged 25-45 years with HIV.

The J gene is TRBJ1-5, the V gene TRBV18; 8 bases fit TRBD1. Germline CDR1 and CDR2: KGHSH and LQKENI. CDR3 length: 22 residues. V trimming: 1 base; J trimming: 0 bases; junction bases outside the gene matches: 20. DNA for the CDR3: TGTGCCAGCTCACCACTTCGTCCCGGGACAGGTTTGGGACTTAATAGCAATCAGCCCCAGCATTTT. As protein: CASSPLRPGTGLGLNSNQPQHF.

The chain is built from TRBV4-2 and TRBJ1-4; TRBD1 might be the D (6 bases). Germline V gives CDR1 LGHNA, CDR2 YNFKEQ. The CDR3 length is 16 residues. Trimming stripped 0 bases from V and 4 bases from J, with 12 bases between. CDR3 sequence reads: CASSQEARQVNEKLFF. The CDR3 bases are TGTGCCAGCAGCCAAGAGGCGAGACAGGTTAATGAAAAACTGTTTTTT.

The rearrangement uses TRBV4-1 and TRBJ1-1; D is undetermined. CDR1 and CDR2 (germline): MGHRA, YSYEKL. V was clipped by 0 bases and J by 0 bases, with 8 bases between them. This CDR3 has 15 residues. The CDR3 bases are TGCGCCAGCAGCCAAGATCCTGCGCTGAACACTGAAGCTTTCTTT. It specifies CASSQDPALNTEAFF.

With respect to this clone: A junction boundary mismatches the germline segment, possibly from a read error. This chain joins TRBV7-6 and TRBJ2-7; 8 bases fit TRBD2. This CDR3 has 14 residues. The germline V gene has CDR1 SGHVS and CDR2 FNYEAQ. Written as DNA, the CDR3 is TGTGCCAGCAGCCTAGCGGGCCCCTCCTACGAGCAGTACTTC. It encodes CASSLAGPSYEQYF.

DNA for the CDR3: TGTGCCAGCAGCCCGGGACAGGGGGCGCGGTCCTACAATGAGCAGTTCTTC. It is translated as CASSPGQGARSYNEQFF. This chain connects TRBV7-9 to TRBJ2-1; the match to TRBD1 covers 12 bases. CDR3 length: 17 amino acids. CDR1 and CDR2 (germline): SEHNR, FQNEAQ (reference sequence). Germline trimming cut 5 bases from V and 1 base from J; bases unmatched to any gene: 6.

This clone was seen a few times. The CDR3 nucleotides are TGTGCCAGAAGCCTGAACCAAAGACGGATCCTTTGGTATGGCTACACCTTC. Protein sequence: CARSLNQRRILWYGYTF. The gene calls are TRBV5-3 and TRBJ1-2; D is ambiguous. Being an ORF, TRBV5-3 has a function that is uncertain. The V end was cut by 4 bases, the J end by 5 bases, with 24 bases between. The CDR3 runs to 17 residues.

The gene calls are TRBV28 and TRBJ2-3; TRBD1 matches 11 bases. The CDR3 is 16 amino acids. Looked up from germline, CDR1 is MDHEN and CDR2 is SYDVKM. The ends lost 4 bases at V and 4 bases at J; junction bases unmatched: 7. The CDR3 nucleotides read TGTGCCAGCAGTTCCGGGACAGGGGGTTCATCAGATACGCAGTATTTT. It encodes CASSSGTGGSSDTQYF.

This clone came up once. The chain combines TRBV4-2 with TRBJ2-1; 10 bases are a match to TRBD2. V lost 1 base to trimming and J lost 0 bases; unmatched junction nucleotides: 0. Germline V gene lookup returns CDR1 LGHNA and CDR2 YNFKEQ. This CDR3 contains 16 residues. The CDR3, as DNA: TGTGCCAGCAGCCAAGGGACTAGCGGCTCCTACAATGAGCAGTTCTTC. This gives the protein CASSQGTSGSYNEQFF.

This sequence joins TRBV5-4 and TRBJ2-5; D is possibly TRBD2 (7 bases). There are 14 residues in the CDR3. Trimming pared 1 base from V and 5 bases from J, leaving 12 bases between. Germline V gene lookup returns CDR1 SGHNT and CDR2 YYREEE (reference sequence). CDR3 protein: CASSLRGAGETQYF. The CDR3 DNA sequence: TGTGCCAGCAGCTTGCGGGGGGCAGGGGAGACCCAGTACTTC.

The table lists this clone with a count of one. The J gene is TRBJ2-7, the V gene TRBV27, with D tentatively TRBD1 (5 bases). Germline assignment: CDR1 MNHEY and CDR2 SMNVEV (reference sequence). V was trimmed by 3 bases and J by 0 bases, leaving 12 bases between them. The CDR3 spans 15 residues. CDR3 bases: TGTGCCAGCAGTTTGGGGCAGAGTAGCTCCTACGAGCAGTACTTC. As protein: CASSLGQSSSYEQYF.

The CDR3 is CASSTGPGQGRRGYTF. Written as DNA, the CDR3 is TGTGCCAGCAGTACCGGACCGGGACAGGGGAGAAGGGGCTACACCTTC. This chain joins TRBV28 and TRBJ1-2, with TRBD1 identical over 10 bases. The germline CDR1 and CDR2 sequences are MDHEN and SYDVKM. The CDR3 is 16 residues long. V was clipped by 5 bases and J by 8 bases; unmatched bases: 14.

The chain links TRBV6-5 to TRBJ1-5, with D perhaps matching TRBD1 (5 bases). The CDR3 is 15 amino acids. V shed 0 bases and J shed 4 bases, with 10 bases lying between them. Germline CDR1 is MNHEY and CDR2 is SVGAGI. Here the CDR3 DNA reads TGTGCCAGCAGTTACTCCTACGGGGGAAATCAGCCCCAGCATTTT. It is translated as CASSYSYGGNQPQHF.

The chain links TRBV6-1 to TRBJ1-3; a weak D match, TRBD1 (5 bases). The CDR3 runs to 13 residues. Deletions cut 7 bases from V and 2 bases from J, with 9 bases between. The germline V gene has CDR1 MNHNS and CDR2 SASEGT. CDR3 region: CASNGGAGNTIYF. CDR3 bases: TGTGCCAGCAATGGGGGAGCTGGAAACACCATATATTTT.

The chain has TRBV5-6 and TRBJ2-1; possible D gene TRBD1, 6 bases. This CDR3 contains 16 residues. Between the trimmed V and J ends, which lost 4 bases and 0 bases, there was a span of 14 bases. Looked up from germline, CDR1 is SGHDT and CDR2 is YYEEEE. CDR3 residues: CASSHDGTHSYNEQFF. The CDR3 region has the DNA TGTGCCAGCAGCCATGACGGGACACACTCCTACAATGAGCAGTTCTTC. The variable domain in full, completed from reference TRBV5-6 and TRBJ2-1, reads DAGVTQSPTHLIKTRGQQVTLRCSPKSGHDTVSWYQQALGQGPQFIFQYYEEEERQRGNFPDRFSGHQFPNYSSELNVNALLLGDSALYLCASSHDGTHSYNEQFFGPGTRLTVL.

This chain's CDR3 is CASSLLQGSYTEAFF. CDR3 in DNA: TGTGCCAGCAGTTTATTACAGGGATCGTACACTGAAGCTTTCTTT. The V gene is TRBV28, the J gene TRBJ1-1; tentative D call: TRBD1 (6 bases). CDR1 and CDR2 (germline): MDHEN, SYDVKM. CDR3 size: 15 residues. V gave up 1 base and J gave up 3 bases, with 12 bases separating them.

This clone qualifies as medium-sized (0.01 to 0.1%). The chain couples TRBV7-9 to TRBJ2-1; 13 bases match TRBD2. The CDR3 sequence is 17 residues long. V trimming: 5 bases; J trimming: 0 bases; junction bases outside the gene matches: 4. Per germline, CDR1 SEHNR and CDR2 FQNEAQ (reference sequence). CDR3 residues: CASSPRTSGSSYNEQFF. The CDR3 nucleotides read TGTGCCAGCAGCCCGAGGACTAGCGGGAGCTCCTACAATGAGCAGTTCTTC.

The V and J genes are TRBV6-6 and TRBJ2-7; 11 bases agree with TRBD2. The CDR3 is 15 residues long. The V segment lost 5 bases and the J segment 2 bases; nucleotides outside the gene matches: 5. Germline loops: CDR1 MNHNY, CDR2 SVGAGI (reference sequence). This CDR3 is CASSPGTSGTYEQYF. In DNA form, the CDR3 reads TGTGCCAGCAGTCCCGGGACTAGCGGCACCTACGAGCAGTACTTC.

This chain connects TRBV2 to TRBJ1-1; D unresolved. This CDR3 comprises 13 residues. The germline CDR1 and CDR2 sequences are SNHLY and FYNNEI. V lost 6 bases to trimming and J lost 2 bases, with 10 bases between them. The CDR3 is CASRDDYNTEAFF. CDR3 sequence (DNA): TGTGCCAGCAGAGACGATTATAACACTGAAGCTTTCTTT. Combining the CDR3 with reference TRBV2 and TRBJ1-1 gives the whole variable domain EPEVTQTPSHQVTQMGQEVILRCVPISNHLYFYWYRQILGQKVEFLVSFYNNEISEKSEIFDDQFSVERPDGSNFTLKIRSTKLEDSAMYFCASRDDYNTEAFFGQGTRLTVV.

The V and J genes are TRBV28 and TRBJ1-5; D gene unclear. V lost 7 bases, J lost 1 base, and 11 bases lay in between. The CDR3 totals 14 residues. Germline V gene sequence: CDR1 MDHEN, CDR2 SYDVKM. The CDR3, as DNA: TGTGCCAGCAAAGTCCCGGGGAGCAATCAGCCCCAGCATTTT. It yields the protein CASKVPGSNQPQHF.

The chain combines TRBV5-1 with TRBJ2-7; 9 bases match TRBD2. This CDR3 spans 16 amino acids. V dropped 1 base and J dropped 6; count of bases not matched to a gene: 11. CDR1 and CDR2 (germline): SGHRS, YFSETQ. The chain's CDR3 is CASSLSPSGAAGEQYF. The CDR3 coding sequence is TGCGCCAGCAGCTTGTCCCCTAGCGGGGCAGCGGGCGAGCAGTACTTC.